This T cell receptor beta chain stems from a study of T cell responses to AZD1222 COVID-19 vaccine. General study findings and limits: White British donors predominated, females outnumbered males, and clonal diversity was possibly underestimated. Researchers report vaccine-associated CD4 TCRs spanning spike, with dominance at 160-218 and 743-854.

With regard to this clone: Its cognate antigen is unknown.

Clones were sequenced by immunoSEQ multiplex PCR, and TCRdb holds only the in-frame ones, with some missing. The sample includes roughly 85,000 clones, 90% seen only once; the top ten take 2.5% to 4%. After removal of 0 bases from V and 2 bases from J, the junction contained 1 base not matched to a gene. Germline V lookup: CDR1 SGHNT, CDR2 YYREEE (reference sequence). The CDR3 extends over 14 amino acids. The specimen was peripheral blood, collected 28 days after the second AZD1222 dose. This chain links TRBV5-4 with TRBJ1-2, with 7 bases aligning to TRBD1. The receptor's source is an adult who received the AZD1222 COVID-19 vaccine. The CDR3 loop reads CASSLGGQNYGYTF. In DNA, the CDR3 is TGTGCCAGCAGCTTGGGGGGACAGAACTATGGCTACACCTTC. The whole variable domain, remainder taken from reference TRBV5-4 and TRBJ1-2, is ETGVTQSPTHLIKTRGQQVTLRCSSQSGHNTVSWYQQALGQGPQFIFQYYREEENGRGNFPPRFSGLQFPNYSSELNVNALELDDSALYLCASSLGGQNYGYTFGSGTRLTVV.